Each of the 15 T cell receptor beta chains below was sequenced from the same sample in a study of T-cell memory formation after mild COVID-19. TCRdb itself ran the 5' RACE reads through MiXCR, one entry per CDR3 protein. The sample contains roughly 280,000 distinct CDR3 sequences, over 7% of which appear only once. The sample comprised PBMCs or a T cell subset sorted from them (not recorded which). The receptors originated from a man aged 18 to 29 who had mild COVID-19 (a few samples of this study predate the infection). Cell type and time point are not known.

This clonotype has just a few counts. The V call is TRBV30, the J call TRBJ1-1; no reliable D call. V was shortened by 5 bases and J by 10 bases, with 14 bases between the two germline ends. Germline V gives CDR1 GTSNPN, CDR2 SVGIG (reference sequence). CDR3 length equals 11 residues. The CDR3 spells CAWGEGFVAFF. CDR3 nucleotide sequence: TGTGCCTGGGGGGAAGGGTTCGTAGCTTTCTTT.

In regard to this clonotype: A much larger clone sits a single nucleotide away, making a read error possible. CDR3 DNA sequence: TGTGCCATCAGCGTAGCAAAAGATACGCAGTATTTT. Protein product: CAISVAKDTQYF. The chain employs TRBV9 and TRBJ2-3, with D unresolved. The CDR3 sequence is 12 residues long. Looked up from germline, CDR1 is SGDLS and CDR2 is YYNGEE. The variable domain in full, with the rest retrieved from reference TRBV9 and TRBJ2-3, is DSGVTQTPKHLITATGQRVTLRCSPRSGDLSVYWYQQSLDQGLQFLIQYYNGEERAKGNILERFSAQQFPDLHSELNLSSLELGDSALYFCAISVAKDTQYFGPGTRLTVL.

The V call is TRBV12-3 or TRBV12-4, the J call TRBJ2-1; D ambiguous. V lost 8 bases and J 7 bases, leaving 9 bases between the germline ends. CDR3 length equals 11 residues. The CDR3 reads CASLTGNEQFF. CDR3 bases: TGTGCCAGCTTGACCGGGAATGAGCAGTTCTTC.

This clonotype showed up many times. The gene calls are TRBV28 and TRBJ1-5, with D maybe TRBD1 (5 bases). The CDR3 extends over 16 amino acids. Germline values: CDR1 MDHEN, CDR2 SYDVKM. The V gene lost 2 bases and the J gene lost 4 bases, with 15 bases spanning the gap. The chain's CDR3 is CASSLGQGSANQPQHF. The CDR3 DNA sequence: TGTGCCAGCAGTTTAGGGCAGGGATCTGCGAATCAGCCCCAGCATTTT. The full variable domain, rest sourced from reference TRBV28 and TRBJ1-5, is DVKVTQSSRYLVKRTGEKVFLECVQDMDHENMFWYRQDPGLGLRLIYFSYDVKMKEKGDIPEGYSVSREKKERFSLILESASTNQTSMYLCASSLGQGSANQPQHFGDGTRLSIL.

The table lists this clonotype with many counts. This chain links TRBV4-2 with TRBJ1-2, with D unclear. V was shortened by 0 bases and J by 8 bases, with 4 bases between the two germline ends. Per the germline V gene, CDR1 is LGHNA and CDR2 is YNFKEQ. This CDR3 has 11 amino acids. The CDR3 sequence is CASSQEAGYTF. CDR3 sequence (DNA): TGTGCCAGCAGCCAAGAAGCAGGCTACACCTTC.

The chain links TRBV12-3 or TRBV12-4 to TRBJ2-5; TRBD2 matches 7 bases. V dropped 5 bases and J dropped 4; count of bases not matched to a gene: 4. CDR3 length: 13 amino acids. This chain's CDR3 is CASSGTSAETQYF. Here the CDR3 DNA reads TGTGCCAGCAGTGGCACTAGCGCAGAGACCCAGTACTTC.

This clonotype has at least ten counts. J is TRBJ1-1 and V is TRBV7-7, with D tentatively TRBD1 (6 bases). The V gene's germline CDR1 is SSHAT and CDR2 FNYEAQ (reference sequence). V lost 1 base and J 0 bases, leaving 9 bases between the germline ends. The CDR3 is 15 amino acids. CDR3 in amino acids: CASSLEAGVNTEAFF. CDR3 coding DNA: TGTGCCAGCAGCTTAGAGGCAGGGGTGAACACTGAAGCTTTCTTT.

This clonotype was counted only a few times. V and J are TRBV10-3 and TRBJ1-5; TRBD1 aligns across 7 bases. This CDR3 has 15 amino acids. Losses at the gene ends were 2 bases for V and 5 bases for J; bases not matched to a gene: 6. Germline V gene lookup returns CDR1 ENHRY and CDR2 SYGVKD. The CDR3 sequence is CAISEPGQDDQPQHF. For the CDR3, the DNA is TGTGCCATCAGTGAGCCAGGACAGGATGATCAGCCCCAGCATTTT.

This clonotype was recorded a few times. The gene calls are TRBV29-1 and TRBJ2-1, with 10 bases aligning to TRBD1. The CDR3 runs 11 residues. CDR1 is SQVTM, CDR2 ANQGSEA, per germline. For the CDR3, the DNA is TGCAGTTCGACAGGGGGCTATGAGCAGTTCTTC. Translated: CSSTGGYEQFF.

In its sample, this clonotype was seen many times. This chain joins TRBV7-9 and TRBJ1-2, with no clear D. V gave up 1 base and J gave up 3 bases, with 6 bases separating them. Germline V gives CDR1 SEHNR, CDR2 FQNEAQ (reference sequence). CDR3 length equals 13 residues. The CDR3 DNA follows: TGTGCCAGCAGCTTAGGAGGAGACTATGGCTACACCTTC. Translated: CASSLGGDYGYTF.

The table lists this clonotype with many counts. V and J are TRBV5-1 and TRBJ2-2; TRBD2 agrees at 8 bases. The V and J ends lost 2 bases and 6 bases, in that order; junction bases with no gene match: 6. The V gene's germline CDR1 is SGHRS and CDR2 YFSETQ. The CDR3 is made up of 15 amino acids. The chain's CDR3 is CASSFGRGGSGELFF. The CDR3 DNA is TGCGCCAGCAGCTTCGGCCGGGGGGGTTCCGGGGAGCTGTTTTTT. The full variable domain, in which reference TRBV5-1 and TRBJ2-2 provide the parts outside the CDR3, is KAGVTQTPRYLIKTRGQQVTLSCSPISGHRSVSWYQQTPGQGLQFLFEYFSETQRNKGNFPGRFSGRQFSNSRSEMNVSTLELGDSALYLCASSFGRGGSGELFFGEGSRLTVL.

In this sample, this clonotype turned up many times. The chain uses TRBV7-6 and TRBJ2-2, with D tentatively TRBD1 or TRBD2 (6 bases each). Between the trimmed V and J ends, which lost 6 bases and 1 base, there was a span of 18 bases. The CDR3 is made up of 17 amino acids. CDR1 SGHVS and CDR2 FNYEAQ come from the germline V gene. Here the CDR3 reads CASSLQGGRRNTGELFF. CDR3 sequence (DNA): TGTGCCAGCAGTCTTCAAGGGGGGCGAAGGAACACCGGGGAGCTGTTTTTT.

J is TRBJ2-1 and V is TRBV5-1; D is tentatively TRBD1 or TRBD2 (6 bases each). Germline-derived CDR1 and CDR2 are SGHRS and YFSETQ. V was clipped by 0 bases and J by 12 bases, with 13 bases between them. The CDR3 loop spans 13 amino acids. The CDR3 loop is CASSLGKQGGQFF. As DNA, the CDR3 is TGCGCCAGCAGCTTGGGTAAACAGGGAGGGCAGTTCTTC.

This chain links TRBV27 with TRBJ2-7; D may be TRBD1 (6 bases). This CDR3 spans 14 amino acids. The V gene lost 5 bases and the J gene lost 2 bases, with 13 bases spanning the gap. Germline V gene lookup returns CDR1 MNHEY and CDR2 SMNVEV (reference sequence). The CDR3: CASSPKTGTYEQYF. CDR3 in DNA: TGTGCCAGCAGTCCAAAGACAGGAACCTACGAGCAGTACTTC.

The chain employs TRBV11-1 and TRBJ2-2; D ambiguous. The CDR3 covers 13 residues. The germline gives CDR1 SGHAT, CDR2 FQDESV (reference sequence). V dropped 4 bases and J dropped 5 bases, with 8 bases sitting between them. The DNA for the CDR3 is TGTGCCAGCAGCTACCAGTCTACCGGGGAGCTGTTTTTT. It is translated as CASSYQSTGELFF.